Sequencing of this T cell receptor (beta chain) was carried out in a study of T cell changes during pregnancy in multiple sclerosis. This clone showed up just a few times. Here immunoSEQ multiplex PCR was the method, and the copy in TCRdb shows in-frame clones only, minus some. The sample records roughly 60,000 clones, roughly 90% being singletons. CDR1 is GTSNPN and CDR2 is SVGIG in the germline V gene (reference sequence). Trimming stripped 2 bases from V and 10 bases from J, with 17 bases between. CDR3 length equals 13 residues. The sequence was obtained from a female donor with multiple sclerosis, enrolled in a pregnancy study. The chain recombines TRBV30 with TRBJ1-1; D is ambiguous. Sequenced here: peripheral blood, sampled in the second trimester of pregnancy. The CDR3: CAWSFESGLGAFF. The CDR3 nucleotides read TGTGCCTGGAGTTTTGAAAGTGGACTAGGAGCTTTCTTT.